In this sample, the clone carrying this TCR beta chain turned up many times. No antigen is known for it. Time point specified: patch test 2, 6 weeks after DPC sensitization. Stated treatment: therapeutic diphenylcyclopropenone sensitization with weekly scalp DPC. This sample was taken from a study of human T cells and chemical hapten exposure. Study-level background: Sensitization applied 2% DPC to 2 cm by 2 cm of upper inner arm skin. Study conclusions and caveats: The immune response of these alopecia patients might not match healthy individuals'.

From the RACE reads, TCRdb called clonotypes with MiXCR, one entry per CDR3 protein. The sample has about 350,000 distinct CDR3 sequences, about 6% seen once. V lost 5 bases, J lost 4 bases, and 9 bases lay in between. The germline CDR1 and CDR2 sequences are MNHEY and SVGEGT. This CDR3 contains 13 residues. The specimen was whole blood, collected in connection with sensitization to the hapten diphenylcyclopropenone (DPC). The clonotype was recovered from a woman between 18 and 29 years old with alopecia areata. Some clones in this sample may be carry-over from other donors' samples. The V call is TRBV6-2 or TRBV6-3, the J call TRBJ1-5; no reliable D call. Written as DNA, the CDR3 is TGTGCCAGCAGTCAGCAGGAGAATCAGCCCCAGCATTTT. This encodes CASSQQENQPQHF.